The clone carrying this TCR beta chain was seen a few times. What it binds is unknown. This record belongs to a study of cytomegalovirus exposure and HLA in healthy donors. Study-wide findings and caveats: The likely explanation for a cluster of highly shared sequence variants was sequencing artifact. Among the CMV-associated chains, a few were confirmed in vitro as specific for CMV antigens.

Primers: 60 Vbeta forward and 13 Jbeta reverse. Clones were sequenced by immunoSEQ multiplex PCR, and TCRdb holds only the in-frame ones, with some missing. In the table there are 160,000 or so clones, around 78% of which are singletons. Losses at the gene ends were 4 bases for V and 7 bases for J; bases not matched to a gene: 8. There are 15 residues in the CDR3. Germline loops: CDR1 MRHNA, CDR2 SNTAGT. Sequenced material: PBMCs. The clonotype comes from a man aged 35 to 55 in good health and CMV-seronegative. The chain combines TRBV6-4 with TRBJ2-1; 9 bases map to TRBD2. CDR3 DNA: TGTGCCAGCAGTGCATTACCGGGACTAGCTAATGAGCAGTTCTTC. Translating it yields CASSALPGLANEQFF.